A selection of T cell receptor beta chains follows, all from one sample in a study of shared clonotypes between healthy human individuals. Measured with immunoSEQ multiplex PCR; TCRdb has only the in-frame clones, and not every one. Counted here are nearly 2 million clones, about 95% occurring once; the ten biggest clones make up more than 0.9%. Sequencing was performed on naive CD8+ T cells sorted from blood. These receptor sequences come from a man in his late teens or twenties in good health. The CDR3 runs from the conserved cysteine through the conserved F or W. The order of the fields is V gene, J gene, clone size, D gene, CDR3 protein, CDR3 DNA. D genes are given only for firm matches. A row's size may be missing; if present it is once, few, many or a size class.

v_call: TRBV2
j_call: TRBJ2-7
clone_size: NA
d_call: TRBD2
cdr3_aa: CASSEERGSYEQYF
cdr3_nt: TGTGCCAGCAGTGAAGAGCGGGGGTCCTACGAGCAGTACTTC

v_call: TRBV28
j_call: TRBJ2-3
clone_size: once
d_call: TRBD2
cdr3_aa: CASSFSTSGLLYTQYF
cdr3_nt: TGTGCCAGCAGTTTCTCCACTAGCGGGCTTCTTTATACGCAGTATTTT

v_call: TRBV6-1
j_call: TRBJ1-5
clone_size: NA
d_call: NA
cdr3_aa: CASSEDKGTGQPQHF
cdr3_nt: TGTGCCAGCAGTGAGGACAAGGGGACGGGTCAGCCCCAGCATTTT

v_call: TRBV27
j_call: TRBJ2-7
clone_size: once
d_call: NA
cdr3_aa: CASSRDSWFSYEQYF
cdr3_nt: TGTGCCAGCAGTCGGGACTCTTGGTTCTCCTACGAGCAGTACTTC

v_call: TRBV19
j_call: TRBJ2-7
clone_size: NA
d_call: NA
cdr3_aa: CASSYRASGYEQYF
cdr3_nt: TGTGCCAGTAGTTACAGGGCTTCGGGCTACGAGCAGTACTTC

v_call: TRBV10-2
j_call: TRBJ2-2
clone_size: once
d_call: NA
cdr3_aa: CASTPIDTGELFF
cdr3_nt: TGCGCCAGCACCCCAATTGACACCGGGGAGCTGTTTTTT

v_call: TRBV29-1
j_call: TRBJ2-2
clone_size: NA
d_call: NA
cdr3_aa: CSVPCRRTPNTGELFF
cdr3_nt: TGCAGCGTTCCGTGCCGGCGAACCCCGAACACCGGGGAGCTGTTTTTT

v_call: TRBV7-9
j_call: TRBJ2-3
clone_size: NA
d_call: NA
cdr3_aa: CASSPPGDTQYF
cdr3_nt: TGTGCCAGCAGTCCACCCGGAGATACGCAGTATTTT

v_call: TRBV19
j_call: TRBJ2-7
clone_size: NA
d_call: NA
cdr3_aa: CAPSCRTGGSYEQYF
cdr3_nt: TGTGCCCCCAGCTGCCGCACAGGAGGATCCTACGAGCAGTACTTC

v_call: TRBV5-8
j_call: TRBJ1-2
clone_size: NA
d_call: NA
cdr3_aa: CASSTGGLEAGYTF
cdr3_nt: TGTGCCAGCAGCACTGGCGGGTTGGAAGCAGGCTACACCTTC

v_call: TRBV4-3
j_call: TRBJ2-5
clone_size: NA
d_call: TRBD2
cdr3_aa: CASSPTLAGGWETQYF
cdr3_nt: TGCGCCAGCAGCCCGACGCTAGCGGGAGGGTGGGAGACCCAGTACTTC

v_call: TRBV9
j_call: TRBJ2-7
clone_size: NA
d_call: TRBD2
cdr3_aa: CASSVEAGVVNSEQYF
cdr3_nt: TGTGCCAGCAGCGTAGAAGCGGGAGTTGTTAATAGCGAGCAGTACTTC

v_call: TRBV2
j_call: TRBJ2-7
clone_size: NA
d_call: NA
cdr3_aa: CASSEGLFYEQYF
cdr3_nt: TGTGCCAGCAGTGAAGGACTGTTCTACGAGCAGTACTTC

v_call: TRBV6-4
j_call: TRBJ1-2
clone_size: NA
d_call: NA
cdr3_aa: CASSASRDYGYTF
cdr3_nt: TGTGCCAGCAGTGCCTCCCGGGACTATGGCTACACCTTC

v_call: TRBV5-4
j_call: TRBJ2-6
clone_size: NA
d_call: NA
cdr3_aa: CASSWGPSGANVLTF
cdr3_nt: TGTGCCAGCAGCTGGGGACCTTCTGGGGCCAACGTCCTGACTTTC

v_call: TRBV5-6
j_call: TRBJ1-2
clone_size: NA
d_call: NA
cdr3_aa: CASTYSVGYNYGYTF
cdr3_nt: TGTGCCAGCACCTACTCGGTTGGGTATAACTATGGCTACACCTTC

v_call: TRBV4-1
j_call: TRBJ2-3
clone_size: NA
d_call: NA
cdr3_aa: CASSHLARGTDTQYF
cdr3_nt: TGCGCCAGCAGCCACCTAGCGCGGGGTACAGATACGCAGTATTTT

v_call: TRBV10-1
j_call: TRBJ2-3
clone_size: NA
d_call: TRBD2
cdr3_aa: CASSESASGGTDTQYF
cdr3_nt: TGCGCCAGCAGTGAGTCGGCTAGCGGGGGCACAGATACGCAGTATTTT

v_call: TRBV28
j_call: TRBJ2-2
clone_size: NA
d_call: TRBD1
cdr3_aa: CASSRTGGSGELFF
cdr3_nt: TGTGCCAGCAGTCGGACAGGGGGTTCCGGGGAGCTGTTTTTT

v_call: TRBV7-6
j_call: TRBJ2-1
clone_size: NA
d_call: NA
cdr3_aa: CASSPWAGSARDVEQFF
cdr3_nt: TGTGCCAGCAGCCCATGGGCGGGATCAGCCCGGGATGTGGAGCAGTTCTTC

v_call: TRBV11-2
j_call: TRBJ1-2
clone_size: NA
d_call: NA
cdr3_aa: CASSIDTGRTYGYTF
cdr3_nt: TGTGCCAGCAGCATCGACACGGGGCGGACCTATGGCTACACCTTC

v_call: TRBV5-1
j_call: TRBJ2-3
clone_size: NA
d_call: TRBD2
cdr3_aa: CASSSGPTSAITDTQYF
cdr3_nt: TGCGCCAGCAGCTCCGGCCCGACTAGCGCCATCACAGATACGCAGTATTTT

v_call: TRBV2
j_call: TRBJ2-7
clone_size: NA
d_call: NA
cdr3_aa: CASSESLPGQPYEQYF
cdr3_nt: TGTGCCAGCAGTGAGAGTTTGCCAGGTCAGCCCTACGAGCAGTACTTC

v_call: TRBV5-6
j_call: TRBJ1-5
clone_size: NA
d_call: NA
cdr3_aa: CASSAGGGSNQPQHF
cdr3_nt: TGTGCCAGCAGCGCCGGGGGTGGTAGCAATCAGCCCCAGCATTTT

v_call: TRBV7-9
j_call: TRBJ2-1
clone_size: NA
d_call: TRBD2
cdr3_aa: CASSLSPGTSGLGEQFF
cdr3_nt: TGTGCCAGCAGCTTGAGTCCCGGGACTAGTGGGTTGGGTGAGCAGTTCTTC

v_call: TRBV9
j_call: TRBJ2-7
clone_size: NA
d_call: TRBD2
cdr3_aa: CASSVASGGNYEQYF
cdr3_nt: TGTGCCAGCAGCGTAGCTAGCGGGGGGAACTACGAGCAGTACTTC

v_call: TRBV6-1
j_call: TRBJ2-5
clone_size: NA
d_call: NA
cdr3_aa: CASSELFGLSGETQYF
cdr3_nt: TGTGCCAGCAGTGAATTGTTCGGGCTATCGGGAGAGACCCAGTACTTC

v_call: TRBV9
j_call: TRBJ2-5
clone_size: NA
d_call: TRBD2
cdr3_aa: CASSAGLAEETQYF
cdr3_nt: TGTGCCAGCAGCGCGGGACTAGCGGAAGAGACCCAGTACTTC

v_call: TRBV7-9
j_call: TRBJ2-3
clone_size: NA
d_call: NA
cdr3_aa: CASSWAGTDTQYF
cdr3_nt: TGTGCCAGCTCATGGGCAGGGACAGATACGCAGTATTTT

v_call: TRBV7-8
j_call: TRBJ2-5
clone_size: NA
d_call: NA
cdr3_aa: CASSLEFSAGQSSSLYQETQYF
cdr3_nt: TGTGCCAGCAGCTTAGAGTTTTCCGCCGGACAGTCTTCCTCTTTGTACCAAGAGACCCAGTACTTC

v_call: TRBV10-3
j_call: TRBJ1-1
clone_size: NA
d_call: NA
cdr3_aa: CATWGILNTEAFF
cdr3_nt: TGTGCCACCTGGGGAATTTTGAACACTGAAGCTTTCTTT

v_call: TRBV7-6
j_call: TRBJ1-3
clone_size: NA
d_call: NA
cdr3_aa: CASSLGGSSGNTIYF
cdr3_nt: TGTGCCAGCAGCTTGGGGGGATCCTCTGGAAACACCATATATTTT

v_call: TRBV4-3
j_call: TRBJ2-1
clone_size: few
d_call: NA
cdr3_aa: CASSQATYNEQFF
cdr3_nt: TGCGCCAGCAGCCAGGCTACCTACAATGAGCAGTTCTTC

v_call: TRBV4-1
j_call: TRBJ1-1
clone_size: NA
d_call: NA
cdr3_aa: CASSQGTQGGTEAFF
cdr3_nt: TGCGCCAGCAGCCAAGGAACCCAAGGAGGGACTGAAGCTTTCTTT

v_call: TRBV30
j_call: TRBJ2-7
clone_size: NA
d_call: TRBD2
cdr3_aa: CACSGGTGYEQYF
cdr3_nt: TGTGCCTGTAGCGGGGGGACAGGCTACGAGCAGTACTTC

v_call: TRBV9
j_call: TRBJ2-5
clone_size: NA
d_call: TRBD2
cdr3_aa: CASSVPSGGQETQYF
cdr3_nt: TGTGCCAGCAGCGTGCCTAGCGGGGGGCAAGAGACCCAGTACTTC

v_call: TRBV30
j_call: TRBJ1-1
clone_size: NA
d_call: NA
cdr3_aa: CAWNDANTEAFF
cdr3_nt: TGTGCCTGGAATGACGCGAACACTGAAGCTTTCTTT

v_call: TRBV4-1
j_call: TRBJ2-3
clone_size: NA
d_call: NA
cdr3_aa: CASSQVEGSTDTQYF
cdr3_nt: TGCGCCAGCAGCCAAGTCGAGGGGTCCACCGATACGCAGTATTTT

v_call: TRBV14
j_call: TRBJ2-1
clone_size: NA
d_call: NA
cdr3_aa: CASSVRIYEQFF
cdr3_nt: TGTGCCAGCAGCGTCCGGATCTATGAGCAGTTCTTC